This entry describes one TCR beta chain. The antigen is unknown. The data were obtained in a study of cytomegalovirus exposure and HLA in healthy donors. Healthy bone marrow donors made up the donor group. The primer mix had 60 Vbeta and 13 Jbeta primers. The table came from immunoSEQ multiplex PCR; TCRdb's copy has only in-frame clones and leaves some out. Of about 120,000 clones listed, 79% are singletons. The germline V gene has CDR1 SGHRS and CDR2 YFSETQ. The CDR3 is 14 residues long. V shed 4 bases, J shed 13 bases, and the junction held 8 bases outside the gene matches. Study-level points and caveats: The study put about 180 TCR beta chains on its list as cytomegalovirus-associated.

Sample: PBMCs. The clonotype comes from a young man in good health and CMV-seropositive. The rearrangement uses TRBV5-1 and TRBJ2-1, with 13 bases aligning to TRBD2. In nucleotides, the CDR3 is TGCGCCAGCAGCCCAATGACTAGCGGGAGGCCACAGTTCTTC. It specifies CASSPMTSGRPQFF.